A single sample is the source of the 24 T cell receptor beta chains below, sequenced in a study of T cell responses to AZD1222 COVID-19 vaccine. Generated by immunoSEQ multiplex PCR, the TCRdb table keeps only in-frame clones and is missing some. The table lists around 150,000 clones, about nine tenths of them singletons. Sample: peripheral blood, taken on day 0 of MenACWY control vaccination. All receptors derive from an adult in good health.

The chain joins TRBV9 to TRBJ1-5, with a tentative D call TRBD1 (5 bases). The CDR3 contains 16 residues. Trimming shortened V by 0 bases and J by 3 bases, and 13 bases separated the two germline ends. The germline V gene has CDR1 SGDLS and CDR2 YYNGEE. CDR3 DNA: TGTGCCAGCAGCGTAGACGTGGGGGGGATCAATCAGCCCCAGCATTTT. It codes for CASSVDVGGINQPQHF. The full variable domain, in which reference TRBV9 and TRBJ1-5 provide the parts outside the CDR3, is DSGVTQTPKHLITATGQRVTLRCSPRSGDLSVYWYQQSLDQGLQFLIQYYNGEERAKGNILERFSAQQFPDLHSELNLSSLELGDSALYFCASSVDVGGINQPQHFGDGTRLSIL.

The chain combines TRBV19 with TRBJ1-5, with D unresolved. Germline CDR1 LNHDA, CDR2 SQIVND (reference sequence). The V gene lost 6 bases and the J gene lost 7 bases, with 13 bases spanning the gap. The CDR3 length is 13 residues. CDR3 in DNA: TGTGCCAGTAGCGAGCGGGGAGGACAGCCCCAGCATTTT. This translates into CASSERGGQPQHF.

This chain joins TRBV18 and TRBJ2-1; the match to TRBD1 covers 11 bases. Per the germline V gene, CDR1 is KGHSH and CDR2 is LQKENI. Trimming at V came to 4 bases and at J to 0 bases, leaving 8 bases not matched to a gene. The CDR3 runs to 18 residues. The CDR3 nucleotides read TGTGCCAGCTCACTAGGACAGGGGGCCGGGGGCTCCTACAATGAGCAGTTCTTC. Its protein is CASSLGQGAGGSYNEQFF.

V usage is TRBV7-9 and J usage is TRBJ1-3; D is uncertain. CDR1 is SEHNR and CDR2 is FQNEAQ in the germline V gene (reference sequence). V was clipped by 8 bases and J by 2 bases, with 7 bases between them. The CDR3 contains 12 residues. The CDR3 DNA reads as TGTGCCAGCTTGACCGCTGGAAACACCATATATTTT. It is translated as CASLTAGNTIYF.

The chain links TRBV19 to TRBJ2-3; D is ambiguous. Germline V CDR1 and CDR2: LNHDA, SQIVND (reference sequence). Trimming shortened V by 3 bases and J by 2 bases, and 6 bases separated the two germline ends. The CDR3 has 13 amino acids. The CDR3 DNA follows: TGTGCCAGTAGTATGGTACACACAGATACGCAGTATTTT. Translated: CASSMVHTDTQYF.

The sample holds one count of this clone. The germline gene is not matched at one end of the junction; a read error may be the cause. V is TRBV6-4 and J is TRBJ2-2; the D gene could be TRBD1 or TRBD2 (5 bases each). CDR3 length: 15 residues. Germline V gene sequence: CDR1 MRHNA, CDR2 SNTAGT. The CDR3 sequence is CASSEVNQPAGDLFF. The DNA for the CDR3 is TGTGCCAGCAGTGAAGTTAACCAGCCGGCCGGGGACCTGTTTTTT.

The genes are TRBV18 and TRBJ1-1; weak D call: TRBD1 (5 bases). This CDR3 is built from 13 residues. Germline V gives CDR1 KGHSH, CDR2 LQKENI. The V and J ends lost 6 bases and 5 bases respectively, with 13 bases between them. Written as DNA, the CDR3 is TGTGCCAGCTCTCAGGGTAGAGAAACTGAAGCTTTCTTT. Residues: CASSQGRETEAFF.

A word on this clone: Other DNA sequences within the sample encode an identical CDR3. The rearrangement uses TRBV14 and TRBJ1-6; TRBD1 aligns across 10 bases. Germline V gene sequence: CDR1 SGHDN, CDR2 FVKESK. The CDR3 loop spans 15 amino acids. The V segment lost 1 base and the J segment 7 bases; nucleotides outside the gene matches: 1. CDR3 amino acids: CASSQGQGANSPLHF. DNA for the CDR3: TGTGCCAGCAGCCAAGGACAGGGGGCAAATTCACCCCTCCACTTT.

The rearrangement uses TRBV18 and TRBJ1-2; D uncertain. The V gene's germline CDR1 is KGHSH and CDR2 LQKENI. Trimming took 3 bases from V and 2 from J, leaving 7 bases between them. This CDR3 has 13 amino acids. As DNA, the CDR3 is TGTGCCAGCTCACCGATAGAAAACTATGGCTACACCTTC. Translation gives CASSPIENYGYTF.

The chain is built from TRBV9 and TRBJ1-2; the D is unclear. CDR1 SGDLS and CDR2 YYNGEE come from the germline V gene. The CDR3 runs to 15 residues. V lost 2 bases to trimming and J lost 4 bases, with 15 bases between them. This CDR3 is CASSVWSGGPYGYTF. The CDR3 bases are TGTGCCAGCAGCGTTTGGTCAGGCGGGCCCTATGGCTACACCTTC.

CDR3 in amino acids: CASSEKQGAYGYTF. CDR3 nucleotide sequence: TGCGCCAGCAGTGAGAAACAGGGGGCATATGGCTACACCTTC. V and J are TRBV10-1 and TRBJ1-2, with 9 bases identical to TRBD1. From germline, CDR1 is WNHNN and CDR2 SYGVQD (reference sequence). This CDR3 spans 14 amino acids. With V trimmed by 2 bases and J by 5 bases, 3 bases remained unmatched.

The chain has TRBV18 and TRBJ1-5, with D uncertain. Germline lookup yields CDR1 KGHSH and CDR2 LQKENI. The CDR3 is made up of 13 amino acids. V lost 2 bases, J lost 6 bases, and 8 bases lay in between. CDR3 nucleotide sequence: TGTGCCAGCTCACCAGGGGAGGGTCAGCCCCAGCATTTT. It yields the protein CASSPGEGQPQHF.

The V gene is TRBV19, the J gene TRBJ1-5, with D unresolved. This CDR3 spans 15 amino acids. The V end was cut by 4 bases, the J end by 4 bases, with 14 bases between. CDR1 and CDR2 (germline): LNHDA, SQIVND (reference sequence). The DNA for the CDR3 is TGTGCCAGTAGTAAGCTGCCGGTTGGTAATCAGCCCCAGCATTTT. Its translation: CASSKLPVGNQPQHF.

A single count supports this clone. For the CDR3, the DNA is TGTGCCAGCAGTTTCTTGGACAGGGGAAGGGTAGATACGCAGTATTTT. Translation: CASSFLDRGRVDTQYF. The chain couples TRBV2 to TRBJ2-3; 9 bases are a match to TRBD1. The CDR3 covers 16 residues. Germline values: CDR1 SNHLY, CDR2 FYNNEI. After removal of 5 bases from V and 5 bases from J, the junction contained 11 bases not matched to a gene. Full variable domain (missing parts from reference TRBV2 and TRBJ2-3): EPEVTQTPSHQVTQMGQEVILRCVPISNHLYFYWYRQILGQKVEFLVSFYNNEISEKSEIFDDQFSVERPDGSNFTLKIRSTKLEDSAMYFCASSFLDRGRVDTQYFGPGTRLTVL.

The chain recombines TRBV6-6 with TRBJ2-1, with TRBD1 identical over 9 bases. The length of the CDR3 is 16 residues. The ends lost 7 bases at V and 8 bases at J; junction bases unmatched: 15. Germline CDR1 reads MNHNY; CDR2 reads SVGAGI (reference sequence). CDR3 coding DNA: TGTGCCAGCACTCAGGACGGGACAGGGATCTCGGATGAGCAGTTCTTC. It is translated as CASTQDGTGISDEQFF.

Regarding this clone: The sample contains more than one DNA sequence encoding this CDR3. This chain joins TRBV30 and TRBJ1-5, with D possibly TRBD1 on 6 matching bases. The V gene's germline CDR1 is GTSNPN and CDR2 SVGIG (reference sequence). CDR3 size: 13 residues. Trimming shortened V by 0 bases and J by 4 bases, and 7 bases separated the two germline ends. CDR3: CAWSVQGNQPQHF. The DNA for the CDR3 is TGTGCCTGGAGTGTCCAGGGGAATCAGCCCCAGCATTTT.

The chain employs TRBV30 and TRBJ1-5, with D uncertain. The germline gives CDR1 GTSNPN, CDR2 SVGIG (reference sequence). The CDR3 covers 12 residues. The V and J ends lost 2 bases and 1 base respectively, with 3 bases between them. The CDR3, as DNA: TGTGCCTGGAGTCGGAGCAATCAGCCCCAGCATTTT. Its protein product is CAWSRSNQPQHF.

This clone came up once. The chain carries TRBV9 and TRBJ1-2, with 7 bases fitting TRBD1. Germline V gene data show CDR1 as SGDLS and CDR2 as YYNGEE. J was trimmed by 6 bases and V by 4 bases; bases with no gene match: 9. CDR3 length: 14 residues. CDR3 sequence reads: CASSPQAGGHGYTF. The CDR3 bases are TGTGCCAGCAGCCCCCAGGCAGGGGGACATGGCTACACCTTC. The variable domain in full, with the rest retrieved from reference TRBV9 and TRBJ1-2, is DSGVTQTPKHLITATGQRVTLRCSPRSGDLSVYWYQQSLDQGLQFLIQYYNGEERAKGNILERFSAQQFPDLHSELNLSSLELGDSALYFCASSPQAGGHGYTFGSGTRLTVV.

The chain employs TRBV15 and TRBJ1-1, with TRBD1 identical over 9 bases. Trimming removed 0 bases from V and 5 bases from J; junction bases left unmatched: 1. In germline, CDR1 is LNHNV, CDR2 YYDKDF (reference sequence). CDR3 size: 14 residues. CDR3 DNA: TGTGCCACCAGCAGAGAACAGGGGGCGACTGAAGCTTTCTTT. Amino acids: CATSREQGATEAFF.

This sequence joins TRBV11-3 and TRBJ2-2; TRBD1 matches at 7 bases. Germline values: CDR1 SGHNT, CDR2 YENEEA. After removal of 6 bases from V and 7 bases from J, the junction contained 20 bases not matched to a gene. The CDR3 is 18 amino acids. As DNA, the CDR3 is TGTGCCAGCAGACTAGGGGCCGGGACAGCTGAAGCGGACGGGGAGCTGTTTTTT. This translates into CASRLGAGTAEADGELFF. The variable domain in full, with the rest retrieved from reference TRBV11-3 and TRBJ2-2, is EAGVVQSPRYKIIEKKQPVAFWCNPISGHNTLYWYLQNLGQGPELLIRYENEEAVDDSQLPKDRFSAERLKGVDSTLKIQPAELGDSAVYLCASRLGAGTAEADGELFFGEGSRLTVL.

J is TRBJ2-5 and V is TRBV19; 7 positions match TRBD2. Germline trimming cut 2 bases from V and 5 bases from J; bases unmatched to any gene: 8. This CDR3 is 15 amino acids long. The germline CDR1 and CDR2 sequences are LNHDA and SQIVND (reference sequence). CDR3: CASSIHGRAAETQYF. The DNA for the CDR3 is TGTGCCAGTAGTATACATGGGAGGGCCGCGGAGACCCAGTACTTC.

The V gene is TRBV4-3, the J gene TRBJ1-3; D gene unclear. The CDR3 spans 15 residues. Trimming pared 1 base from V and 1 base from J, leaving 8 bases between. Germline V CDR1 and CDR2: LGHNA, YSLEER. CDR3 amino acids: CASSQGSGSGNTIYF. The CDR3 coding sequence is TGCGCCAGCAGCCAAGGGTCTGGATCTGGAAACACCATATATTTT.

The chain uses TRBV12-5 and TRBJ1-2; perhaps TRBD1 as D (6 bases). The CDR3 covers 13 residues. The ends were cut back, 4 bases at V and 1 base at J, with 7 bases in the middle. Germline assignment: CDR1 LGHNT and CDR2 FRNRAP. The CDR3 region has the DNA TGTGCTAGTGGTTCGGACAGTAACTATGGCTACACCTTC. Protein: CASGSDSNYGYTF.

The chain links TRBV7-2 to TRBJ2-3; D unclear. V was cut by 3 bases and J by 2 bases, with 3 bases left in between. CDR1 is SGHTA, CDR2 FQGNSA, per germline. The CDR3 length is 12 residues. The CDR3 bases are TGTGCCAGCAGCTTTCACACAGATACGCAGTATTTT. As protein: CASSFHTDTQYF.